These 10 T cell receptor beta chains share one sample of origin, sequenced in a study of T cell responses to AZD1222 COVID-19 vaccine. Using immunoSEQ multiplex PCR, the repertoire was profiled, and TCRdb retains in-frame clones only, with some absent. The repertoire holds 130,000 to 150,000 clones, around 90% seen once, with approximately 3.9% in the top ten. Sequencing used peripheral blood, obtained 28 days after the second AZD1222 dose. These receptor sequences come from an adult who received the AZD1222 COVID-19 vaccine.

The chain uses TRBV9 and TRBJ1-5, with a tentative D call TRBD1 (5 bases). The CDR3 runs to 13 residues. Trimming shortened V by 5 bases and J by 6 bases, and 12 bases separated the two germline ends. CDR1 and CDR2 from the germline V gene are SGDLS and YYNGEE. CDR3 sequence (DNA): TGTGCCAGCAGTCGTGGGGCGGGTCAGCCCCAGCATTTT. Amino acid sequence: CASSRGAGQPQHF.

This chain joins TRBV21-1 and TRBJ1-1; TRBD1, as called in the table, went unchecked against the DNA. TRBV21-1 is assigned pseudogene status. This CDR3 contains 15 residues. CDR3 DNA sequence: TGTGCCAGCAGCGAAGATACAGGGGACGACACTGAAGCTTTCTTT. Its translation: CASSEDTGDDTEAFF.

The rearrangement joins TRBV9 to TRBJ1-1, with 8 bases that match TRBD1. The CDR3 runs 16 residues. CDR1 and CDR2 from the germline V gene are SGDLS and YYNGEE. J gave up 3 bases and V 0 bases, and 7 bases lay outside the gene matches. The CDR3 nucleotides read TGTGCCAGCAGCGTAGGGACAGGGAGGGGGCACACTGAAGCTTTCTTT. It specifies CASSVGTGRGHTEAFF.

Worth noting for this clone: The junction departs from germline at one end; a sequencing error may be responsible. This sequence joins TRBV18 and TRBJ2-5; D ambiguous. The length of the CDR3 is 16 residues. The germline gives CDR1 KGHSH, CDR2 LQKENI. CDR3 sequence reads: CASSSPLAKTVETQYF. DNA of the CDR3: TGTGCCAGCTCATCACCACTTGCCAAAACGGTGGAGACCCAGTACTTC.

This sequence joins TRBV19 and TRBJ1-1, with a weak D call TRBD1 (6 bases). CDR1 is LNHDA and CDR2 is SQIVND in the germline V gene (reference sequence). CDR3 length equals 16 residues. Between the trimmed V and J ends, which lost 2 bases and 1 base, there was a span of 14 bases. This chain's CDR3 is CASSIYRAGGNTEAFF. The DNA for the CDR3 is TGTGCCAGTAGTATATACAGGGCGGGAGGGAACACTGAAGCTTTCTTT.

J is TRBJ1-1 and V is TRBV15; the D gene is possibly TRBD1 (5 bases). The CDR3 is 17 amino acids. Germline V lookup: CDR1 LNHNV, CDR2 YYDKDF (reference sequence). The V end was cut by 0 bases, the J end by 2 bases, with 16 bases between. The CDR3 here is CATSRDYRGSSNTEAFF. The CDR3 DNA sequence: TGTGCCACCAGCAGAGATTATCGGGGGAGCAGTAACACTGAAGCTTTCTTT.

The chain is built from TRBV15 and TRBJ2-5, with 8 bases fitting TRBD2. Per germline, CDR1 LNHNV and CDR2 YYDKDF (reference sequence). The V and J ends lost 3 bases and 5 bases, in that order; junction bases with no gene match: 8. The CDR3 totals 15 residues. CDR3 sequence (DNA): TGTGCCACCAGCAGTAGCGGGACTCCCGAGGAGACCCAGTACTTC. Its protein product is CATSSSGTPEETQYF.

A note on this clone: One end of the junction fails to match germline, which may point to a read error. The chain's CDR3 is CASSEESGGQETQYF. The CDR3 coding sequence is TGTGCCAGCAGCGAAGAGAGCGGGGGGCAAGAGACCCAGTACTTC. The chain combines TRBV2 with TRBJ2-5; TRBD2 matches 9 bases. The CDR3 spans 15 residues. In germline, CDR1 is SNHLY, CDR2 FYNNEI.

The chain couples TRBV9 to TRBJ2-1; 7 nucleotides match TRBD2. Germline V gene lookup returns CDR1 SGDLS and CDR2 YYNGEE. This CDR3 is built from 15 residues. Unmatched junction bases numbered 6, after V lost 3 bases and J lost 3 bases. CDR3 amino acids: CASSATSEYYNEQFF. The CDR3 nucleotides are TGTGCCAGCAGCGCTACTAGCGAATACTACAATGAGCAGTTCTTC.

The chain is built from TRBV21-1 and TRBJ1-5; TRBD1 reflects the table's D call only, with no check against the DNA. TRBV21-1 is shown as a pseudogene. The CDR3 sequence is 16 residues long. The CDR3 region is CASSRKQGKGNQPQHF. CDR3 bases: TGTGCCAGCAGCAGGAAACAGGGGAAGGGCAATCAGCCCCAGCATTTT.